This TCR beta chain is from a study of CD4 T cells in relation to SARS-CoV-2 and coronaviruses. For the study at large: After 10 days of antigen culture, PBMC TCR beta CDR3s were sequenced. Negative control cultures got HIV-1 Nef peptides or no peptide.

The V and J ends lost 3 bases and 2 bases respectively, with 7 bases between them. CDR1 and CDR2 (germline): SNHLY, FYNNEI. The CDR3 is 13 amino acids. The repertoire was sequenced with immunoSEQ multiplex PCR; TCRdb's copy has only in-frame clones and lacks some. The sample carries about 24,000 clones, around 74% recorded once. CD4+ T cells from unexposed donors were obtained before the COVID-19 pandemic (2011-2018). Isolation of CD4+ T cells took place after nine to ten days in culture. For this clone: Its antigen is not known.

This TCR came from a human donor in good health. The sample comprised CD4+ T cells from PBMCs, cultured in vitro. The rearrangement joins TRBV2 to TRBJ2-5, with no clear D. The CDR3 coding sequence is TGTGCCAGCAGTGAGGTTAGACAAGAGACCCAGTACTTC. Its protein product is CASSEVRQETQYF. The variable domain in full, with the rest retrieved from reference TRBV2 and TRBJ2-5, is EPEVTQTPSHQVTQMGQEVILRCVPISNHLYFYWYRQILGQKVEFLVSFYNNEISEKSEIFDDQFSVERPDGSNFTLKIRSTKLEDSAMYFCASSEVRQETQYFGPGTRLLVL.